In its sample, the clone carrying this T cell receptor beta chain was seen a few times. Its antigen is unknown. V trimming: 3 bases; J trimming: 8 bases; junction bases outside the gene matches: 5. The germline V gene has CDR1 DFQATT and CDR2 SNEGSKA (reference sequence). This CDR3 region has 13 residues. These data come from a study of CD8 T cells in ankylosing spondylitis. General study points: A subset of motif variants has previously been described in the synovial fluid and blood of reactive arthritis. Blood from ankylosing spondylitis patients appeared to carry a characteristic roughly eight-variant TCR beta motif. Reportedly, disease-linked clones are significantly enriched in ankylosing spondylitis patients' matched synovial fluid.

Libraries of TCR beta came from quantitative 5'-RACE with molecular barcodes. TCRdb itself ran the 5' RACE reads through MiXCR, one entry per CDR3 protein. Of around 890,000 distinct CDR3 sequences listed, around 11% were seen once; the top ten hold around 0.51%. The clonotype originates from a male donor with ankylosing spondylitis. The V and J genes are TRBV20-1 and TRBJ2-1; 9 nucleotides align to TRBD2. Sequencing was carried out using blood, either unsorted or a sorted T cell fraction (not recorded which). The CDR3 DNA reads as TGCAGTGCTAGGCCTAGCGGGAAGTATGAGCAGTTCTTC. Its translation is CSARPSGKYEQFF.